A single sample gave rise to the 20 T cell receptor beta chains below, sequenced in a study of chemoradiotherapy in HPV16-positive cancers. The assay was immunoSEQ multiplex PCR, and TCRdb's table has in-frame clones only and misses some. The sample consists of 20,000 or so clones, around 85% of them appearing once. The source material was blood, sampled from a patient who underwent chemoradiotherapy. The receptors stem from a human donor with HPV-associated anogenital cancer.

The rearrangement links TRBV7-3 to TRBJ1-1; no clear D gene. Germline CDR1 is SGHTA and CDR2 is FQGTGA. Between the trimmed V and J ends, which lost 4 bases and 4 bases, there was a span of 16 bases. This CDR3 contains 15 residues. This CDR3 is CASSSTAGIGTEAFF. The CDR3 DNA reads TGTGCCAGCAGCTCCACCGCGGGTATTGGCACTGAAGCTTTCTTT.

The CDR3 loop reads CASSLPGVSGNTIYF. CDR3 DNA: TGTGCCAGCAGCTTACCGGGAGTCTCTGGAAACACCATATATTTT. J is TRBJ1-3 and V is TRBV5-6; D is undetermined. Trimming removed 2 bases at V and 0 bases at J, with 9 bases between. The CDR3 loop spans 15 amino acids. Germline CDR1 is SGHDT and CDR2 is YYEEEE.

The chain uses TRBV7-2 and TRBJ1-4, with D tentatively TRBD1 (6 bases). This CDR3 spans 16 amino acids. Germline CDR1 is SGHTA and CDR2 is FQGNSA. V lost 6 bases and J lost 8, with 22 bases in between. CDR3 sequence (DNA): TGTGCCAGCAGTTCTGCCAAGGCAGGGGAGAGGGAAAAACTGTTTTTT. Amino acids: CASSSAKAGEREKLFF.

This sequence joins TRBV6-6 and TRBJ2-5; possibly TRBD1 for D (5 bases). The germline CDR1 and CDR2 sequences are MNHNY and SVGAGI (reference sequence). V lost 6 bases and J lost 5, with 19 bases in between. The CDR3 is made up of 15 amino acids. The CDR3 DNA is TGTGCCAGCAGGCTACTGGACAACCTCGCGGAGACCCAGTACTTC. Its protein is CASRLLDNLAETQYF.

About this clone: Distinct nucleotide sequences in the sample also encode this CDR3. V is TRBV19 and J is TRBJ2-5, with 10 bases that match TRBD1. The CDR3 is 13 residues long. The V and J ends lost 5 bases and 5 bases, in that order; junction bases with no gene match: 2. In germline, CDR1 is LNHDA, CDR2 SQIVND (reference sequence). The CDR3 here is CASSGGQGETQYF. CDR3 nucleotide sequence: TGTGCCAGTAGTGGGGGACAGGGGGAGACCCAGTACTTC. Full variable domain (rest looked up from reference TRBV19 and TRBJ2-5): DGGITQSPKYLFRKEGQNVTLSCEQNLNHDAMYWYRQDPGQGLRLIYYSQIVNDFQKGDIAEGYSVSREKKESFPLTVTSAQKNPTAFYLCASSGGQGETQYFGPGTRLLVL.

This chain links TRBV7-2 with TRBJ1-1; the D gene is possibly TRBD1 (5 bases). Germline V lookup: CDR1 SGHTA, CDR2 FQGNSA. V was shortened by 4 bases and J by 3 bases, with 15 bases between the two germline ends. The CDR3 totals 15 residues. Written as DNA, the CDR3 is TGTGCCAGCAGCTCCGGTGGGGGTGGTGACACTGAAGCTTTCTTT. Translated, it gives CASSSGGGGDTEAFF.

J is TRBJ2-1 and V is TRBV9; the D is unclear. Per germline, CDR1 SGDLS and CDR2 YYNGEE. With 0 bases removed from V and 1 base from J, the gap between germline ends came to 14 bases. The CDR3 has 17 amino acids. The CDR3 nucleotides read TGTGCCAGCAGCGTAGAGACTTCAAGGGCTTCCTACAATGAGCAGTTCTTC. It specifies CASSVETSRASYNEQFF. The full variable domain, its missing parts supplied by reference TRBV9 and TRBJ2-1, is DSGVTQTPKHLITATGQRVTLRCSPRSGDLSVYWYQQSLDQGLQFLIQYYNGEERAKGNILERFSAQQFPDLHSELNLSSLELGDSALYFCASSVETSRASYNEQFFGPGTRLTVL.

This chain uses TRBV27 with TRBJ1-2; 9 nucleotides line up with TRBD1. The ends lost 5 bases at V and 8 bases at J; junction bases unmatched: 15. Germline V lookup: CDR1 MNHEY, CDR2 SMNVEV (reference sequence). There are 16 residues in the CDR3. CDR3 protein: CASSPRPGQGLVGYTF. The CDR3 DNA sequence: TGTGCCAGCAGTCCCCGCCCGGGACAGGGCCTCGTGGGCTACACCTTC.

The CDR3 sequence is CASSSVGTEAFF. The CDR3 DNA reads as TGTGCCAGCAGCTCGGTAGGCACTGAAGCTTTCTTT. The V gene is TRBV11-2, the J gene TRBJ1-1; D is uncertain. Germline V gene sequence: CDR1 SGHAT, CDR2 FQNNGV. Trimming stripped 4 bases from V and 4 bases from J, with 7 bases between. This CDR3 is built from 12 residues.

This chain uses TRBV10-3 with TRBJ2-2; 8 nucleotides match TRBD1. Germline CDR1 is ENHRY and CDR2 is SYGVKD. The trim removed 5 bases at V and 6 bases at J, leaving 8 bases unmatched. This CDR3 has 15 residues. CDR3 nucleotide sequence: TGTGCCATCAGTAAACAGACAGGGGCGGCCGGGGAGCTGTTTTTT. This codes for CAISKQTGAAGELFF.

CDR3 DNA sequence: TGCGCCAGCAGCCATCGGACTAGAAACGCCGGGGAGCTGTTTTTT. Encoded protein: CASSHRTRNAGELFF. The chain is built from TRBV4-3 and TRBJ2-2; TRBD2 aligns across 7 bases. The length of the CDR3 is 15 residues. J lost 6 bases, V lost 3 bases, and 7 bases had no gene match. The germline CDR1 and CDR2 sequences are LGHNA and YSLEER.

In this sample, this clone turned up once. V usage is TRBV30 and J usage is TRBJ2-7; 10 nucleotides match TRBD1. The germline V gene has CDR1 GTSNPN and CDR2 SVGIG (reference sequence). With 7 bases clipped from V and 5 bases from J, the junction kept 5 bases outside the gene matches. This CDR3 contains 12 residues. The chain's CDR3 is CASDRGRDEQYF. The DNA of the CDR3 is TGTGCCTCGGACAGGGGGAGGGACGAGCAGTACTTC.

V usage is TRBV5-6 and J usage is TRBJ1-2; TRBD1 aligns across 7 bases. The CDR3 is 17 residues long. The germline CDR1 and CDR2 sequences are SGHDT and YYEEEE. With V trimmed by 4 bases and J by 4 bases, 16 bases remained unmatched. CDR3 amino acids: CASSTDRVTLFGYGYTF. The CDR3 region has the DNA TGTGCCAGCAGCACCGACAGGGTGACGTTGTTTGGCTATGGCTACACCTTC.

CDR3 nucleotides: TGTGCCAGCCGAGGGGGACTCCGAGCAGACGAGCAGTACTTC. It specifies CASRGGLRADEQYF. The V call is TRBV19, the J call TRBJ2-7; the D gene could be TRBD1 or TRBD2 (6 bases each). The germline V and J ends were trimmed by 9 bases and 5 bases, with 20 bases remaining between them. Germline CDR1 and CDR2: LNHDA and SQIVND (reference sequence). The CDR3 has 14 residues.

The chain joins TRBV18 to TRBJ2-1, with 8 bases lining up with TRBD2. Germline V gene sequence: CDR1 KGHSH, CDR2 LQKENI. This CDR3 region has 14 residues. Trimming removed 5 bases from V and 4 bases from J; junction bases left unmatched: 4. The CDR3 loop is CASSLAGTYNEQFF. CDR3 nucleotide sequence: TGTGCCAGCTCATTAGCGGGAACTTACAATGAGCAGTTCTTC.

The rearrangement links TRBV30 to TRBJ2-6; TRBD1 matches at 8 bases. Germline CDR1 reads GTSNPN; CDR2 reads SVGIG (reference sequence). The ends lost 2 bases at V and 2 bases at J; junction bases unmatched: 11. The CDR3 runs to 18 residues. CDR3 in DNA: TGTGCCTGGAGTTCTCGCAGGGGGCTGGTGGCTGGGGCCAACGTCCTGACTTTC. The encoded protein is CAWSSRRGLVAGANVLTF. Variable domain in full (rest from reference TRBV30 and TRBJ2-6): SQTIHQWPATLVQPVGSPLSLECTVEGTSNPNLYWYRQAAGRGLQLLFYSVGIGQISSEVPQNLSASRPQDRQFILSSKKLLLSDSGFYLCAWSSRRGLVAGANVLTFGAGSRLTVL.

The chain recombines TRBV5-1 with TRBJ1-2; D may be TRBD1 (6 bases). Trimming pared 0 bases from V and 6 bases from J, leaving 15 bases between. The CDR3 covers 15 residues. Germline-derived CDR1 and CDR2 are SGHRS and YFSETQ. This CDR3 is CASSLVTAGGHGYTF. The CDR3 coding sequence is TGCGCCAGCAGCTTGGTCACAGCCGGGGGGCATGGCTACACCTTC. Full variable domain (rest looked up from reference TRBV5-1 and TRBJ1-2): KAGVTQTPRYLIKTRGQQVTLSCSPISGHRSVSWYQQTPGQGLQFLFEYFSETQRNKGNFPGRFSGRQFSNSRSEMNVSTLELGDSALYLCASSLVTAGGHGYTFGSGTRLTVV.

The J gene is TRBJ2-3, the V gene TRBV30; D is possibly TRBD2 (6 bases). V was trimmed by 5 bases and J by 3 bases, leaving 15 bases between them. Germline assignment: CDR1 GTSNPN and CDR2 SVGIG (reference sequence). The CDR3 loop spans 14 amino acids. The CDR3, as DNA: TGTGCCTGGGTGCGTATTAGCGGAACAGATACGCAGTATTTT. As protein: CAWVRISGTDTQYF.

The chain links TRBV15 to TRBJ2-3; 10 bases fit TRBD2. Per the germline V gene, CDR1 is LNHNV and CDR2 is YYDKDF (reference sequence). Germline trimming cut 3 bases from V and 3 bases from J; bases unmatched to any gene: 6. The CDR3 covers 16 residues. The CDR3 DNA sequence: TGTGCCACCAGCAGGTCTAGCGGGGGTAGGACAGATACGCAGTATTTT. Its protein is CATSRSSGGRTDTQYF.

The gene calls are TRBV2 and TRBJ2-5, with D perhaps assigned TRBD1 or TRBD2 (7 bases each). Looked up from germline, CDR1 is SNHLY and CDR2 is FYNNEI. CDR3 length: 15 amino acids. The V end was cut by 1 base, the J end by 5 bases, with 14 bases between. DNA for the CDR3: TGTGCCAGCAGTGAAGTTGGGAGGGGGCAGGAGACCCAGTACTTC. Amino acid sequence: CASSEVGRGQETQYF. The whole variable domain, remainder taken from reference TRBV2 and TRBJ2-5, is EPEVTQTPSHQVTQMGQEVILRCVPISNHLYFYWYRQILGQKVEFLVSFYNNEISEKSEIFDDQFSVERPDGSNFTLKIRSTKLEDSAMYFCASSEVGRGQETQYFGPGTRLLVL.